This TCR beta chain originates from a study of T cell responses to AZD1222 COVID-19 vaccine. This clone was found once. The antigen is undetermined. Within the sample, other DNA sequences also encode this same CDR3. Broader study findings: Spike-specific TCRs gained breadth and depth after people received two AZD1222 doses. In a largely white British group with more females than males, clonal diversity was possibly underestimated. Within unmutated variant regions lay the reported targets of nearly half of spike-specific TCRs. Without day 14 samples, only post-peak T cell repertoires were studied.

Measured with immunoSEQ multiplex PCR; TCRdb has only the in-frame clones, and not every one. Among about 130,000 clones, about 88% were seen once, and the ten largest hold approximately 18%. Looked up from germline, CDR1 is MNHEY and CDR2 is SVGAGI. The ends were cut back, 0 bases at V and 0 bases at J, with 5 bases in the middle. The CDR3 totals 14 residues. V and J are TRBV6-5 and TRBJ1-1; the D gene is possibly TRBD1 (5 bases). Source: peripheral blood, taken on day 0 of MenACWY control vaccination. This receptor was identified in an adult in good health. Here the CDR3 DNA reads TGTGCCAGCAGTTACTCGGGGGTGAACACTGAAGCTTTCTTT. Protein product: CASSYSGVNTEAFF.